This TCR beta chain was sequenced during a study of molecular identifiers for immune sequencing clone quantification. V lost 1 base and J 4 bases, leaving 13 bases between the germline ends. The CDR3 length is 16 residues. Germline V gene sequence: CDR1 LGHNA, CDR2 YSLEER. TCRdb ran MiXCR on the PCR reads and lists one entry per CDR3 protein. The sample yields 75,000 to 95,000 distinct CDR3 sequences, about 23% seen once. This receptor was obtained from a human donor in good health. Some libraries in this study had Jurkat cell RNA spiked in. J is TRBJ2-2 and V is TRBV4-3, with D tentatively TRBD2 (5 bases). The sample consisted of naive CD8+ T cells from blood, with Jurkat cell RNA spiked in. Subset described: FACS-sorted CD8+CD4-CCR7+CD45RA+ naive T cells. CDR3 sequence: CASSQGPHGGTGELFF. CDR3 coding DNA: TGCGCCAGCAGCCAAGGGCCTCACGGAGGCACCGGGGAGCTGTTTTTT.